This T cell receptor (beta chain) was obtained from a study of T cell responses to AZD1222 COVID-19 vaccine. Clones were sequenced by immunoSEQ multiplex PCR, and TCRdb holds only the in-frame ones, with some missing. This table holds some 130,000 clones, roughly 93% found once. The V gene lost 5 bases and the J gene lost 3 bases, with 8 bases spanning the gap. Germline V gene sequence: CDR1 LGHDT, CDR2 YNNKEL (reference sequence). CDR3 length: 14 residues. The chain joins TRBV3-1 (or the pseudogene TRBV3-2) to TRBJ1-6; no firm D call. The specimen comprised peripheral blood, sampled 28 days after the second AZD1222 dose. The sequence came from an adult who received the AZD1222 COVID-19 vaccine. CDR3 nucleotides: TGTGCCAGCAGCGGAACCTACTATAATTCACCCCTCCACTTT. Residues: CASSGTYYNSPLHF.